This TCR beta chain was found in a study of blood T cell repertoires in COVID-19. CDR1 MNHEY and CDR2 SMNVEV come from the germline V gene (reference sequence). CDR3 length: 15 residues. V shed 5 bases and J 7 bases; nucleotides not matched to a gene: 11. Sequencing was performed with immunoSEQ multiplex PCR; in TCRdb, only in-frame clones are kept and a portion is missing. This table has 300,000 to 400,000 clones, 80% to 90% appearing once. The TCR originated in a woman aged 35 to 49 with acute COVID-19. Sequenced: PBMCs or T cells enriched from blood (not recorded which). The chain links TRBV27 to TRBJ2-7, with 10 bases lining up with TRBD2. The CDR3: CASSTLAGDPREQYF. In DNA form, the CDR3 reads TGTGCCAGCAGTACCCTAGCGGGGGACCCTCGGGAGCAGTACTTC.